This TCR beta chain was observed in a study of blood T cell repertoires in COVID-19. As originally analysed: Counts of nucleated cells, estimated from reference gene primer amplification, were obtained. TCRdb's copy holds only in-frame clones and misses some; the assay was immunoSEQ multiplex PCR. The V and J calls and clone size were taken over from that table, and D and trimming were inferred from the DNA. The sample contains 250,000 or so clones, roughly nine tenths of which appear only once. The germline CDR1 and CDR2 sequences are SGHRS and YFSETQ. V was cut by 7 bases and J by 2 bases, with 14 bases left in between. This CDR3 spans 14 amino acids.

This clonotype was obtained from a woman aged 40 to 50 who had recovered from COVID-19. The sequenced sample was peripheral blood. The J gene is TRBJ2-3, the V gene TRBV5-1, with D perhaps TRBD1 (6 bases). CDR3 region: CASCRTDPTDTQYF. The CDR3 DNA sequence: TGCGCCAGCTGTAGGACAGACCCCACAGATACGCAGTATTTT.